This TCR beta chain was identified during a study of T cells after yellow fever vaccination. At the level of the study: Fractions of low cell number were prepared using SMART-Seq v4 Ultra Low Input.

As TCR cDNA was made by 5'RACE template switching, a universal primer site and UMIs were added. TCRdb called the 5' RACE reads again in MiXCR, with one record for every CDR3 protein. The sample yields about 240,000 distinct CDR3 sequences, less than 9% seen once. Worth noting for this clonotype: Its antigen is as yet unknown.

The V end was cut by 3 bases, the J end by 5 bases, with 6 bases between. This CDR3 region has 12 residues. CDR1 and CDR2 (germline): KGHSH, LQKENI. Study findings and constraints: Post-booster samples contained most primary-vaccination clones (approximately 96% CD4, around 89% CD8).

Here the sequenced sample was CD4+ T cells sorted from PBMCs, taken 15 days after the yellow fever booster vaccination. This TCR was sampled from a man aged 25 to 45 who received the YFV17D yellow fever vaccine. J is TRBJ2-3 and V is TRBV18; D unclear. The CDR3 DNA is TGTGCCAGCTCACCCAACCAAGATACGCAGTATTTT. It yields the protein CASSPNQDTQYF.